This T cell receptor (beta chain) was observed in a study of blood T cell repertoires in COVID-19. Libraries were prepared by immunoSEQ multiplex PCR; TCRdb keeps only in-frame clonotypes and omits some of them. The sample consists of over 250,000 clones, about 85% of them appearing once. Germline V lookup: CDR1 SGHRS, CDR2 YFSETQ. The CDR3 contains 17 residues. The V gene lost 0 bases and the J gene lost 0 bases, with 15 bases spanning the gap. This rearrangement joins TRBV5-1 to TRBJ1-1; perhaps TRBD1 as D (6 bases). Sequences were obtained from peripheral blood. This clonotype was obtained from a human donor in a cohort sampled during active COVID-19. The CDR3 sequence: CASSLEYQGRVNTEAFF. The CDR3, as DNA: TGCGCCAGCAGCTTGGAGTATCAGGGGCGGGTGAACACTGAAGCTTTCTTT.